A single sample gave rise to the 24 T cell receptor beta chains below, sequenced in a study of beta chain features in type 1 diabetes. What was sequenced were expressed TCRB transcripts, since all of the isolated RNA had been reverse transcribed. Some clones are missing from TCRdb's copy, which holds only in-frame ones; the method was immunoSEQ multiplex PCR. Counted here are some 410,000 clones, about 15% occurring once; the ten biggest clones make up roughly 0.04%. The sequenced sample was naive CD4+ T cells from blood. The receptors come from a man aged 30 to 45 in good health.

This clone has only a few counts. The chain has TRBV14 and TRBJ2-7; 14 nucleotides match TRBD2. Looked up from germline, CDR1 is SGHDN and CDR2 is FVKESK. V lost 1 base and J lost 0; bases outside the gene matches: 2. CDR3 length equals 17 residues. The CDR3 region has the DNA TGTGCCAGCAGCCAAGGACTAGCGGGAGGGCCCTCCTACGAGCAGTACGTC. It encodes CASSQGLAGGPSYEQYV.

The rearrangement joins TRBV6-1 to TRBJ2-7, with TRBD2 identical over 8 bases. The ends lost 6 bases at V and 6 bases at J; junction bases unmatched: 10. Germline CDR1 reads MNHNS; CDR2 reads SASEGT. This CDR3 has 14 amino acids. DNA for the CDR3: TGTGCCAGCAGGTTTGCGGGAGGTTCGTCCGAGCAGTACGTC. Its translation is CASRFAGGSSEQYV.

The chain links TRBV15 to TRBJ2-1, with 9 bases matching TRBD1. The V and J ends lost 2 bases and 8 bases, in that order; junction bases with no gene match: 10. This CDR3 spans 16 amino acids. Looked up from germline, CDR1 is LNHNV and CDR2 is YYDKDF (reference sequence). CDR3 coding DNA: TGTGCCACCAGCAGACCGGGACAGGGTACTATCTATGAGCAGTTCTTC. This gives the protein CATSRPGQGTIYEQFF.

A few counts support this clone. V gene TRBV10-3 combines with J gene TRBJ2-6; D is uncertain. This CDR3 is built from 18 residues. Germline CDR1 ENHRY, CDR2 SYGVKD. Between the trimmed V and J ends, which lost 2 bases and 4 bases, there was a span of 18 bases. CDR3 sequence: CAISEGLRSLSGANVLTF. The CDR3 DNA is TGTGCCATCAGTGAGGGTTTGAGGTCCCTATCGGGGGCCAACGTCCTGACTTTC.

This clone was counted only a few times. This chain links TRBV7-2 with TRBJ2-5; D is ambiguous. The germline V and J ends were trimmed by 5 bases and 2 bases, with 15 bases remaining between them. Germline-derived CDR1 and CDR2 are SGHTA and FQGNSA. There are 15 residues in the CDR3. The DNA for the CDR3 is TGTGCCAGCAGCCTTGATCGGCACAGACAAGAGACCCAGTACTTC. Protein: CASSLDRHRQETQYF. Full variable domain (rest looked up from reference TRBV7-2 and TRBJ2-5): GAGVSQSPSNKVTEKGKDVELRCDPISGHTALYWYRQSLGQGLEFLIYFQGNSAPDKSGLPSDRFSAERTGGSVSTLTIQRTQQEDSAVYLCASSLDRHRQETQYFGPGTRLLVL.

In this sample, this clone turned up a few times. The rearrangement uses TRBV6-6 and TRBJ1-2; no definite D call. Germline-derived CDR1 and CDR2 are MNHNY and SVGAGI (reference sequence). V was trimmed by 7 bases and J by 5 bases, leaving 11 bases between them. The CDR3 is made up of 12 amino acids. CDR3 bases: TGTGCCAGCACCTTGGACGGTTATGGCTACACCTTC. The encoded protein is CASTLDGYGYTF.

The gene calls are TRBV7-9 and TRBJ2-6; D remains ambiguous. The CDR3 runs to 12 residues. V lost 2 bases and J lost 11, with 7 bases in between. CDR1 is SEHNR and CDR2 is FQNEAQ in the germline V gene (reference sequence). This chain's CDR3 is CASSLFIDVLTF. The DNA for the CDR3 is TGTGCCAGCAGCTTATTTATCGACGTCCTGACTTTC.

This chain joins TRBV10-2 and TRBJ1-6; 7 nucleotides match TRBD1. J was trimmed by 10 bases and V by 6 bases; bases with no gene match: 9. From germline, CDR1 is WSHSY and CDR2 SAAADI. The CDR3 contains 14 residues. The CDR3 spells CASSARQGRSPLHF. The CDR3 nucleotides are TGCGCCAGCAGCGCAAGACAGGGACGATCACCCCTCCACTTT.

V usage is TRBV7-2 and J usage is TRBJ2-3, with 7 bases matching TRBD1. V shed 3 bases, J shed 2 bases, and the junction held 8 bases outside the gene matches. Germline V gene data show CDR1 as SGHTA and CDR2 as FQGNSA. This CDR3 region has 16 residues. This chain's CDR3 is CASSFGRQGFTDTQYF. CDR3 coding DNA: TGTGCCAGCAGCTTTGGAAGACAGGGATTCACAGATACGCAGTATTTT.

This clone was seen only a few times. V gene TRBV4-3 combines with J gene TRBJ2-5; no firm D call. Trimming left V 4 bases short and J 2 bases short, with 8 bases between. The CDR3 spans 13 residues. CDR1 and CDR2 (germline): LGHNA, YSLEER. The CDR3 sequence is CASSLNRQETQYF. As DNA, the CDR3 is TGCGCCAGCAGCCTGAACAGACAAGAGACCCAGTACTTC.

The rearrangement joins TRBV6-1 to TRBJ2-7, with TRBD1 as a possible D gene (5 bases). With 8 bases removed from V and 2 bases from J, the gap between germline ends came to 7 bases. The CDR3 spans 11 residues. In germline, CDR1 is MNHNS, CDR2 SASEGT. The CDR3 DNA reads as TGTGCCAGCGACAGACCCTACGAGCAGTACTTC. Residues: CASDRPYEQYF.

The V call is TRBV10-3, the J call TRBJ1-1; D not resolved. V lost 4 bases and J lost 1, with 4 bases in between. Germline values: CDR1 ENHRY, CDR2 SYGVKD. The CDR3 extends over 12 amino acids. CDR3 DNA sequence: TGTGCCATCAGTGTGGGGAACACTGAAGCTTTCTTT. Encoded protein: CAISVGNTEAFF.

The V and J genes are TRBV11-2 and TRBJ2-3; D unclear. In germline, CDR1 is SGHAT, CDR2 FQNNGV. The V end was cut by 2 bases, the J end by 6 bases, with 12 bases between. The CDR3 has 14 amino acids. DNA for the CDR3: TGTGCCAGCAGCTTAAAGGGCCCATTTGATACGCAGTATTTT. It is translated as CASSLKGPFDTQYF.

V gene TRBV4-1 combines with J gene TRBJ2-5; 14 bases are shared with TRBD2. Germline lookup yields CDR1 MGHRA and CDR2 YSYEKL. Unmatched junction bases numbered 5, after V lost 2 bases and J lost 6 bases. CDR3 length: 16 residues. In DNA form, the CDR3 reads TGCGCCAGCAGCCAACGACTAGCGGGGGGGCAAAAGACCCAGTACTTC. Protein: CASSQRLAGGQKTQYF.

Only one count was recorded for this clone. V gene TRBV2 combines with J gene TRBJ1-4, with TRBD1 matching over 7 bases. Per germline, CDR1 SNHLY and CDR2 FYNNEI. The length of the CDR3 is 14 residues. Losses at the gene ends were 7 bases for V and 2 bases for J; bases not matched to a gene: 4. In DNA form, the CDR3 reads TGTGCCAGCATAGTGGACAGGACTAATGAAAAACTGTTTTTT. Protein sequence: CASIVDRTNEKLFF.

This chain connects TRBV27 to TRBJ1-6, with D possibly being TRBD1 (5 bases). CDR3 length equals 16 residues. The V end was cut by 3 bases, the J end by 6 bases, with 15 bases between. Germline V gene lookup returns CDR1 MNHEY and CDR2 SMNVEV (reference sequence). The CDR3 here is CASSLGRGAGNSPLHF. The CDR3 DNA is TGTGCCAGCAGTTTGGGGCGAGGCGCCGGTAATTCACCCCTCCACTTT.

The genes are TRBV4-3 and TRBJ2-7; D perhaps matches TRBD2 (6 bases). The germline V gene encodes CDR1 LGHNA and CDR2 YSLEER. This CDR3 spans 12 amino acids. Between the trimmed V and J ends, which lost 8 bases and 7 bases, there was a span of 15 bases. In nucleotides, the CDR3 is TGCGCCAGCGGCGGGGCAGTAGGGGAGCAGTACTTC. It translates to CASGGAVGEQYF.

There are a few counts of this clone. An end of the junction does not agree with germline; a read error may underlie this. J is TRBJ1-1 and V is TRBV7-9; TRBD1 might be the D (6 bases). The CDR3 loop spans 11 amino acids. The germline V gene encodes CDR1 SEHNR and CDR2 FQNEAQ (reference sequence). CDR3 sequence reads: CASSLEDSDGF. CDR3 coding DNA: TGTGCCAGCAGCTTAGAGGACAGCGACGGGTTT. The full variable domain, with the rest looked up from reference TRBV7-9 and TRBJ1-1, is DTGVSQNPRHKITKRGQNVTFRCDPISEHNRLYWYRQTLGQGPEFLTYFQNEAQLEKSRLLSDRFSAERPKGSFSTLEIQRTEQGDSAMYLCASSLEDSDGFGQGTRLTVV.

This clone was seen a handful of times. The rearrangement uses TRBV7-2 and TRBJ2-3; D remains ambiguous. The ends were cut back, 5 bases at V and 4 bases at J, with 10 bases in the middle. The germline V gene has CDR1 SGHTA and CDR2 FQGNSA. The CDR3 has 13 residues. CDR3 sequence (DNA): TGTGCCAGCAGCCCTCAGACATCAGATACGCAGTATTTT. Amino acids: CASSPQTSDTQYF. Complete variable domain (other parts from reference TRBV7-2 and TRBJ2-3): GAGVSQSPSNKVTEKGKDVELRCDPISGHTALYWYRQSLGQGLEFLIYFQGNSAPDKSGLPSDRFSAERTGGSVSTLTIQRTQQEDSAVYLCASSPQTSDTQYFGPGTRLTVL.

This clone turned up a few times. V usage is TRBV4-3 and J usage is TRBJ2-5, with 7 bases fitting TRBD1. Germline V CDR1 and CDR2: LGHNA, YSLEER. Trimming cost V 0 bases and J 2 bases; bases outside gene matches: 3. There are 15 residues in the CDR3. CDR3 amino acids: CASSQDWTGQETQYF. CDR3 sequence (DNA): TGCGCCAGCAGCCAAGACTGGACAGGACAAGAGACCCAGTACTTC.

CDR3 sequence reads: CASSDRVRGYTF. The CDR3 bases are TGTGCCAGCAGTGACAGGGTCAGGGGCTACACCTTC. The V and J genes are TRBV27 and TRBJ1-2; 7 bases agree with TRBD1. CDR1 MNHEY and CDR2 SMNVEV come from the germline V gene (reference sequence). This CDR3 is built from 12 residues. Losses at the gene ends were 5 bases for V and 8 bases for J; bases not matched to a gene: 5.

V is TRBV9 and J is TRBJ1-2; D is possibly TRBD1 (6 bases). The germline CDR1 and CDR2 sequences are SGDLS and YYNGEE. V was pared by 3 bases and J by 3 bases, with 12 bases between. This CDR3 has 14 residues. DNA for the CDR3: TGTGCCAGCAGCGGCCAGACAGGACACTATGGCTACACCTTC. It is translated as CASSGQTGHYGYTF. The entire variable domain, with the rest obtained from reference TRBV9 and TRBJ1-2, is as follows: DSGVTQTPKHLITATGQRVTLRCSPRSGDLSVYWYQQSLDQGLQFLIQYYNGEERAKGNILERFSAQQFPDLHSELNLSSLELGDSALYFCASSGQTGHYGYTFGSGTRLTVV.

CDR3 in DNA: TGTGCCAGCAGCGTCTTAGCGGGAGGGCCTCGGTCCTACAATGAGCAGTTCTTC. Translating it yields CASSVLAGGPRSYNEQFF. The J gene is TRBJ2-1, the V gene TRBV9, with 11 positions matching TRBD2. The CDR3 has 18 residues. V dropped 2 bases and J dropped 1; count of bases not matched to a gene: 8. Germline lookup yields CDR1 SGDLS and CDR2 YYNGEE.

The J gene is TRBJ2-5, the V gene TRBV19, with 8 bases aligning to TRBD1. The CDR3 runs 14 residues. Germline lookup yields CDR1 LNHDA and CDR2 SQIVND (reference sequence). V shed 3 bases, J shed 7 bases, and the junction held 7 bases outside the gene matches. CDR3 sequence (DNA): TGTGCCAGTAGTATTGGAGGGACAGGAGGGACCCAGTACTTC. This gives the protein CASSIGGTGGTQYF.